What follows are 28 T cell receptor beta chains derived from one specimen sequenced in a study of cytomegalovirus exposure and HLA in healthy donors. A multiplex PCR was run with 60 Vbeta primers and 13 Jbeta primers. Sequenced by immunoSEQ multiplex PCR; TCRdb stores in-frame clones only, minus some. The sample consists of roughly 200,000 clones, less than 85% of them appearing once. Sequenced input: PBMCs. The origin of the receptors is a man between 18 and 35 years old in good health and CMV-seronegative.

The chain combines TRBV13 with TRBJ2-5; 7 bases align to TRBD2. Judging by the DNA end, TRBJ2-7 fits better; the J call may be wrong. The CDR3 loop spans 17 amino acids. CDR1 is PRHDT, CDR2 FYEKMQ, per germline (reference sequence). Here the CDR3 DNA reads TGTGCCAGCAGCTTAGTTTCCGGGAGGACCTCTGGGGACGAGCAGTACTTC. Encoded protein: CASSLVSGRTSGDEQYF.

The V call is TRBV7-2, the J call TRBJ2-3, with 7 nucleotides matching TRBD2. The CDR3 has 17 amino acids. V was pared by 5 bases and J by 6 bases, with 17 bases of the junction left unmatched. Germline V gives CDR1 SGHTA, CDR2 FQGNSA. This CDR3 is CASSPRGRLAYRDTQYF. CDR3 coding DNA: TGTGCCAGCAGCCCTCGGGGGAGACTAGCATACAGGGATACGCAGTATTTT.

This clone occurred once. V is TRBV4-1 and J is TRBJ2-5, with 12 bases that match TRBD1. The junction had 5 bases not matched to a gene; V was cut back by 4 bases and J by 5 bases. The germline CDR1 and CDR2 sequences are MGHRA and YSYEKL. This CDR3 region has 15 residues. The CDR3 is CASSPRDRGPETQYF. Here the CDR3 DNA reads TGCGCCAGCAGCCCCCGGGACAGGGGGCCCGAGACCCAGTACTTC.

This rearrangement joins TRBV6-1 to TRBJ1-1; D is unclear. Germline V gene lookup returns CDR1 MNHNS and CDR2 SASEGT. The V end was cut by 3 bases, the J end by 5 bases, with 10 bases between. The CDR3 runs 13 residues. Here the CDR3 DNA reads TGTGCCAGCAGTGAGTTTCCAGTTACTGAAGCTTTCTTT. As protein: CASSEFPVTEAFF.

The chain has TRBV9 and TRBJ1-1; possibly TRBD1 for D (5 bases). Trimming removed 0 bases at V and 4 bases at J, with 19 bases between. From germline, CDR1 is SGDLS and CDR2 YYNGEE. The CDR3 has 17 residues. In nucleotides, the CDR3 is TGTGCCAGCAGCGTAGGACAGCCTCCCGCTTGGATCACTGAAGCTTTCTTT. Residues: CASSVGQPPAWITEAFF.

The CDR3 spells CASSLSTGTEAFF. In DNA, the CDR3 is TGTGCCAGCAGTTTATCAACGGGCACTGAAGCTTTCTTT. V and J are TRBV27 and TRBJ1-1; D is unresolved. The CDR3 spans 13 residues. The V end lost 0 bases, the J end lost 4 bases, and 6 bases lay between the germline ends. The germline V gene encodes CDR1 MNHEY and CDR2 SMNVEV (reference sequence).

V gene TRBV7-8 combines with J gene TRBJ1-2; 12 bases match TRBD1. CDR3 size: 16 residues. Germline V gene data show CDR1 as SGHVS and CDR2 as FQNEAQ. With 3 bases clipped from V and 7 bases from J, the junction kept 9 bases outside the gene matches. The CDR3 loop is CASSFPTGTGGAGYTF. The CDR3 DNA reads TGTGCCAGCAGCTTCCCGACCGGGACAGGGGGCGCTGGCTACACCTTC.

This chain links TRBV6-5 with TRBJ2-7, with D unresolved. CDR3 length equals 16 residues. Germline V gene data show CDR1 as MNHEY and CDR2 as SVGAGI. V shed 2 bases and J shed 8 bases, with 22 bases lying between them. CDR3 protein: CASSYSVNEPRIQQYF. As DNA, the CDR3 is TGTGCCAGCAGTTACAGTGTCAACGAGCCCCGAATTCAGCAGTACTTC.

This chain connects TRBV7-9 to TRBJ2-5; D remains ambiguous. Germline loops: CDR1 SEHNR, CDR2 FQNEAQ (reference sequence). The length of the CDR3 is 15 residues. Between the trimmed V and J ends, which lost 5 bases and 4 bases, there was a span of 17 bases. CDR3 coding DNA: TGTGCCAGCAGCGCACCGGGTGCCCCCCGAGAGACCCAGTACTTC. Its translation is CASSAPGAPRETQYF.

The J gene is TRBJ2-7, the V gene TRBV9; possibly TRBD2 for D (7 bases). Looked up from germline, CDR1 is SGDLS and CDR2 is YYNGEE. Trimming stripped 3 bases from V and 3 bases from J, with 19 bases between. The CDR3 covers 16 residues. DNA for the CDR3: TGTGCCAGCAGCGCGAGGGAGGGGGTTGGTTTCTACGAGCAGTACTTC. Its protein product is CASSAREGVGFYEQYF.

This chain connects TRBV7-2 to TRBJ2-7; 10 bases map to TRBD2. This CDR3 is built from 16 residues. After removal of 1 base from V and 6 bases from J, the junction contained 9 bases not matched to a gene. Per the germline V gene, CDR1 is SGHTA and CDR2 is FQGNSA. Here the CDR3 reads CASSLGAASGRVEQYF. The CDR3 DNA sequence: TGTGCCAGCAGCTTAGGTGCGGCTAGCGGGAGAGTCGAGCAGTACTTC. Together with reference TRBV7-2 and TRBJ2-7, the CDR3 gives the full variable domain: GAGVSQSPSNKVTEKGKDVELRCDPISGHTALYWYRQSLGQGLEFLIYFQGNSAPDKSGLPSDRFSAERTGGSVSTLTIQRTQQEDSAVYLCASSLGAASGRVEQYFGPGTRLTVT.

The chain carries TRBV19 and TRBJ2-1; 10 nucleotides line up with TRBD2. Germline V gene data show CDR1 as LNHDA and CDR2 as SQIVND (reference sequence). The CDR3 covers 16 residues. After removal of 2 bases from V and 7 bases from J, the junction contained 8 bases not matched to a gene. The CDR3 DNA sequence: TGTGCCAGTAGTATACGGGCTAGCGGGAGTTGGAATGAGCAGTTCTTC. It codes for CASSIRASGSWNEQFF.

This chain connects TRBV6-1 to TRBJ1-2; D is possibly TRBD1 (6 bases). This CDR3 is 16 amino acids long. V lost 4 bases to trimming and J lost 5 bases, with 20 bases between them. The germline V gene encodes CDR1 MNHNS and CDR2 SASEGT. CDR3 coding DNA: TGTGCCAGCAGTGCCTTACCGGGACAACTCCTTTATGGCTACACCTTC. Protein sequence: CASSALPGQLLYGYTF.

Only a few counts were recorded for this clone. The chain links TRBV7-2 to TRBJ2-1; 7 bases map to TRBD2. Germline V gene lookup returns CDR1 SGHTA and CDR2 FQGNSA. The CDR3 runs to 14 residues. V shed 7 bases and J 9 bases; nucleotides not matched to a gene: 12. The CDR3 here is CASKRGGKIGEQFF. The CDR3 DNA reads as TGTGCCAGCAAGCGCGGGGGAAAAATAGGTGAGCAGTTCTTC.

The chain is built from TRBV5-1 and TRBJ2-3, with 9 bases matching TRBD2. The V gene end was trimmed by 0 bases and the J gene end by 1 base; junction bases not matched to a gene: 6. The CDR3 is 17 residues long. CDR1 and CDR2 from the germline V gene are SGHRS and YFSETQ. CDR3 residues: CASSLGGRTSGTDTQYF. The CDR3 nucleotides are TGCGCCAGCAGCTTGGGGGGCCGGACTAGCGGCACAGATACGCAGTATTTT.

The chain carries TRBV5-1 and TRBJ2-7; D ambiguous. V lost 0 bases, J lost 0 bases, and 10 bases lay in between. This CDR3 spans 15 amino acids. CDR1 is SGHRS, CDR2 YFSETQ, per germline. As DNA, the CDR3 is TGCGCCAGCAGCTTGGGAGTGGGCCCCTCCTACGAGCAGTACTTC. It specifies CASSLGVGPSYEQYF.

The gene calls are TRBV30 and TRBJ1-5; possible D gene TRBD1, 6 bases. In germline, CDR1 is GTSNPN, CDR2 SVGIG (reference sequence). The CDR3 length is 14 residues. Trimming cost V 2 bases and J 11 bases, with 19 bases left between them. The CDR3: CAWSSGQGSVAQHF. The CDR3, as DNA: TGTGCCTGGAGTTCAGGGCAGGGGTCGGTGGCCCAGCATTTT.

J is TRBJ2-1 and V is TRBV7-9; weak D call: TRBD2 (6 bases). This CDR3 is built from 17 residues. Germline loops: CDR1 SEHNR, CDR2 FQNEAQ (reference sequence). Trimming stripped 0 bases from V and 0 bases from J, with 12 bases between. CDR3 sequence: CASSLAGVAVSYNEQFF. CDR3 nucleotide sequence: TGTGCCAGCAGCTTAGCAGGGGTAGCGGTCTCCTACAATGAGCAGTTCTTC.

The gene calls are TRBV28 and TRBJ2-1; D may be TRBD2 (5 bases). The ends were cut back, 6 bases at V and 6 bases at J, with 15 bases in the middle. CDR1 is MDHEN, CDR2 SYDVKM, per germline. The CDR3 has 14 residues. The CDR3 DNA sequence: TGTGCCAGCAGAACCCCTGCGGGTCTCAATGAGCAGTTCTTC. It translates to CASRTPAGLNEQFF.

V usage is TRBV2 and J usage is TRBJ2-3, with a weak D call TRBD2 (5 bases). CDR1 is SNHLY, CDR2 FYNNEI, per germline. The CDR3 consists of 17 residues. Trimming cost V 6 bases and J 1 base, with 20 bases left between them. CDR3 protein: CASRGIWVGDGTDTQYF. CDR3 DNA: TGTGCCAGCAGGGGGATTTGGGTCGGGGATGGCACAGATACGCAGTATTTT. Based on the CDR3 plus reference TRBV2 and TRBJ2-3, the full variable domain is EPEVTQTPSHQVTQMGQEVILRCVPISNHLYFYWYRQILGQKVEFLVSFYNNEISEKSEIFDDQFSVERPDGSNFTLKIRSTKLEDSAMYFCASRGIWVGDGTDTQYFGPGTRLTVL.

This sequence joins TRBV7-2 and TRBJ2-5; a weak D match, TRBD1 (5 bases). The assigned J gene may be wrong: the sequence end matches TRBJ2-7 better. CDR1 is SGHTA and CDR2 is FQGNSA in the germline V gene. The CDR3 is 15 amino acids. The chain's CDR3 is CASSQGGAPAYEQYF. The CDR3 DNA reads TGTGCCAGCAGCCAGGGCGGAGCCCCTGCCTACGAGCAGTACTTC.

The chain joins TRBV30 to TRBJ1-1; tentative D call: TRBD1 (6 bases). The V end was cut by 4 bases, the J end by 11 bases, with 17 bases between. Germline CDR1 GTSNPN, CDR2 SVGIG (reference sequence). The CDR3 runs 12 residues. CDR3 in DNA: TGTGCCTGGACCTTACAGGGATGGGTGGCTTTCTTT. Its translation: CAWTLQGWVAFF. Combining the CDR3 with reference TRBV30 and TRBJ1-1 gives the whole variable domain SQTIHQWPATLVQPVGSPLSLECTVEGTSNPNLYWYRQAAGRGLQLLFYSVGIGQISSEVPQNLSASRPQDRQFILSSKKLLLSDSGFYLCAWTLQGWVAFFGQGTRLTVV.

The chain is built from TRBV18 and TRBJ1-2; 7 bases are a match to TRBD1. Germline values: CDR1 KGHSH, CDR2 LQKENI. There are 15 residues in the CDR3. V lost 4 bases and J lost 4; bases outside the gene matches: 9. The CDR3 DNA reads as TGTGCCAGCTCACAGGGGGACAGCGGAGCCTATGGCTACACCTTC. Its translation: CASSQGDSGAYGYTF.

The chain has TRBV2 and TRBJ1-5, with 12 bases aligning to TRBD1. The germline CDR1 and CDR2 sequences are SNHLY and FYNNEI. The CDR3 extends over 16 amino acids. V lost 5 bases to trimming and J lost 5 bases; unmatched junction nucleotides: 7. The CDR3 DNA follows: TGTGCCAGCAGTAGGGACAGGGGGCGCCTGGATCAGCCCCAGCATTTT. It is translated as CASSRDRGRLDQPQHF.

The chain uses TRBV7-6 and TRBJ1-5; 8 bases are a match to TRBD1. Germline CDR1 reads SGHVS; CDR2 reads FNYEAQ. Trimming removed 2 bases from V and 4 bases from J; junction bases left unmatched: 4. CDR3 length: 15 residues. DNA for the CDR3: TGTGCCAGCAGCTTAACCAGGGGGCCTAATCAGCCCCAGCATTTT. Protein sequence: CASSLTRGPNQPQHF.

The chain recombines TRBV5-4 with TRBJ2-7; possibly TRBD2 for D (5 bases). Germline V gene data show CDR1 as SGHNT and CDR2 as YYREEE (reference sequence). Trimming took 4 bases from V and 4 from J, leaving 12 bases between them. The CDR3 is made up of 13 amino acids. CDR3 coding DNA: TGTGCCAGCAGCAGGGCGTCGGGATACGAGCAGTACTTC. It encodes CASSRASGYEQYF. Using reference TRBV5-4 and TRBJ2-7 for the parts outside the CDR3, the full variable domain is ETGVTQSPTHLIKTRGQQVTLRCSSQSGHNTVSWYQQALGQGPQFIFQYYREEENGRGNFPPRFSGLQFPNYSSELNVNALELDDSALYLCASSRASGYEQYFGPGTRLTVT.

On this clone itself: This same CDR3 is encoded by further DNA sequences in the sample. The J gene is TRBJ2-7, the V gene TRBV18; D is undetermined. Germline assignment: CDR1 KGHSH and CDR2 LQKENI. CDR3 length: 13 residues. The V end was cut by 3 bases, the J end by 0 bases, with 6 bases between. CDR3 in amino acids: CASSPSSSYEQYF. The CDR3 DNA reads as TGTGCCAGCTCACCGTCGAGCTCCTACGAGCAGTACTTC.

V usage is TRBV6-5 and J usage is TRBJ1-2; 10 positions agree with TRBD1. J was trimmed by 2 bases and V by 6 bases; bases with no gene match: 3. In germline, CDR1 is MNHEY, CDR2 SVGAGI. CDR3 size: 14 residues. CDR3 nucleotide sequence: TGTGCCAGCAGGCGACAGGGGGCGAACTATGGCTACACCTTC. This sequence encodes CASRRQGANYGYTF.